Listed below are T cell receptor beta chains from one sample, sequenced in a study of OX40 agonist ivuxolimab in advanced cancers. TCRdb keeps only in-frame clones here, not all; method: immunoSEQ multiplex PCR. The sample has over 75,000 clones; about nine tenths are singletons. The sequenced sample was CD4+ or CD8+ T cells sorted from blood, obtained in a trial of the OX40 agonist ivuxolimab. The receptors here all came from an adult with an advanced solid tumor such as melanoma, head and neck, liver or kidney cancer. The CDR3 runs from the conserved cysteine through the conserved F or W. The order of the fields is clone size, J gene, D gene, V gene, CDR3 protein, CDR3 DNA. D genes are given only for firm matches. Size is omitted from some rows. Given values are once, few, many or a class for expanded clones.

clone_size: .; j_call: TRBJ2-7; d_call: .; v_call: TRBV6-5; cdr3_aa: CASSPSIARGYEQYF; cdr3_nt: TGTGCCAGCAGTCCCTCCATAGCGAGGGGCTACGAGCAGTACTTC
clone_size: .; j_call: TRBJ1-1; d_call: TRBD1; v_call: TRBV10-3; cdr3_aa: CAISTGINTEAFF; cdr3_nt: TGTGCCATTTCGACAGGGATTAACACTGAAGCTTTCTTT
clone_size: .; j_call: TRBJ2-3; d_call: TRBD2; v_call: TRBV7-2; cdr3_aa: CASSSVLAGGTDTQYF; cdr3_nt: TGTGCCAGCAGCAGCGTATTAGCGGGGGGCACAGATACGCAGTATTTT
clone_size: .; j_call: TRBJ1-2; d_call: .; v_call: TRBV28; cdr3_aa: CASSPGYGYTF; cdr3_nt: TGTGCCAGCAGTCCAGGGTATGGCTACACCTTC
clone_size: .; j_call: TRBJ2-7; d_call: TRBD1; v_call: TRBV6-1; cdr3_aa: CASSDLRGQGIYEQYF; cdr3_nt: TGTGCCAGCAGTGATCTGAGGGGACAGGGTATTTACGAGCAGTACTTC
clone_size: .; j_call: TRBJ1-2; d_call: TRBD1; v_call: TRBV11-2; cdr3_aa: CASSSRGLVYGYTF; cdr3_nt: TGTGCCAGCAGCTCGAGGGGGCTGGTGTATGGCTACACCTTC
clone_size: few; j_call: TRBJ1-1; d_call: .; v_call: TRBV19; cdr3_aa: CASSIGGIGTEAFF; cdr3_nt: TGTGCCAGTAGTATCGGGGGGATCGGTACTGAAGCTTTCTTT
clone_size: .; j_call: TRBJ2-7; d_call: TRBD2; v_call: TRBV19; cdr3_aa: CASSTSGGALLQYF; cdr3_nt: TGTGCCAGTAGTACTAGCGGGGGGGCCCTCCTTCAGTACTTC
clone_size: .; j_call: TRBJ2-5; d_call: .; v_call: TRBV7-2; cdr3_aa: CASSPGSLGAQYF; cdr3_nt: TGTGCCAGCAGCCCAGGGTCCTTAGGGGCCCAGTACTTC
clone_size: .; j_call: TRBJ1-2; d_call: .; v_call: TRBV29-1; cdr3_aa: CSVGAGGHYGYTF; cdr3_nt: TGCAGCGTCGGGGCGGGGGGCCACTATGGCTACACCTTC
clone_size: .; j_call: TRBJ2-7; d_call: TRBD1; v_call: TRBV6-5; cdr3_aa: CASMGQGLGEQYF; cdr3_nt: TGTGCCAGCATGGGACAGGGCTTAGGGGAGCAGTACTTC
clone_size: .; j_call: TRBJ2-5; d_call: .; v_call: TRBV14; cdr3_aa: CASSHTRTGTQYF; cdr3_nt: TGTGCCAGCAGCCACACTCGGACTGGGACCCAGTACTTC
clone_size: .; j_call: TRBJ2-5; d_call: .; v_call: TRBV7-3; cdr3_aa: CASSPQGGWETQYF; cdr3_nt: TGTGCCAGCAGCCCCCAGGGTGGGTGGGAGACCCAGTACTTC
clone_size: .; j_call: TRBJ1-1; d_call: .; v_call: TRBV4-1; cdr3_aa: CASSRYRTENEAFF; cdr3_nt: TGCGCCAGCAGCCGGTATAGGACAGAAAATGAAGCTTTCTTT
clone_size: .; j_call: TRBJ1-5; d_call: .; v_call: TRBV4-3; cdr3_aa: CASSQDRGQPQHF; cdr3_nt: TGCGCCAGCAGCCAAGATCGAGGTCAGCCCCAGCATTTT
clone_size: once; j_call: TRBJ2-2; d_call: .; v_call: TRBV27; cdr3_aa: CASRGYRNTGELFF; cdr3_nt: TGTGCCAGCAGGGGATATAGGAACACCGGGGAGCTGTTTTTT
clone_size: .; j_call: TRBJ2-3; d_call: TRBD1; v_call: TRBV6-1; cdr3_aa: CASSERVGGQPSTDTQYF; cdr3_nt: TGTGCCAGCAGTGAACGGGTAGGGGGACAGCCGAGCACAGATACGCAGTATTTT
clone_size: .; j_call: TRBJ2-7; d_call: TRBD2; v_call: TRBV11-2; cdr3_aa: CASRPSGAYEQYF; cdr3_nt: TGTGCCAGTCGCCCAAGCGGGGCCTACGAGCAGTACTTC
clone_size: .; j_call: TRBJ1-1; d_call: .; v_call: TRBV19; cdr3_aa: CASSRSSGPADTEAFF; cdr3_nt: TGTGCCAGTAGTCGATCTTCAGGGCCGGCGGACACTGAAGCTTTCTTT
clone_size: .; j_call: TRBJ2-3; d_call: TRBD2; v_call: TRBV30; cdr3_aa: CALTLAGGQVDTQYF; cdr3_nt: TGTGCCCTAACTCTAGCGGGGGGGCAGGTAGATACGCAGTATTTT
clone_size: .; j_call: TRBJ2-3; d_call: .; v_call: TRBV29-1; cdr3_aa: CSVAHPQEGETTDTQYF; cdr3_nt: TGCAGCGTCGCCCACCCGCAGGAGGGTGAGACCACAGATACGCAGTATTTT
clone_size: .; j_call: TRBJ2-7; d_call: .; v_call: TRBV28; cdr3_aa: CASSPPTPSEQYF; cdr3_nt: TGTGCCAGCAGTCCTCCGACCCCCTCCGAGCAGTACTTC